The clone carrying this TCR beta chain was detected ten times or more. Its specificity is not known. The CDR3 length is 14 residues. Trimming stripped 5 bases from V and 7 bases from J, with 18 bases between. This specimen belongs to a study of T-cell reconstitution after alpha-beta-depleted transplantation in children. Study-level findings and limits: Approximately two months post-transplant, alpha-beta T cells reportedly originated from several hundred expanded graft clones.

The authors prepared the TCRbeta library with unique molecular identifiers. TCRdb analysed the PCR reads with MiXCR anew, one entry per CDR3 protein. The profile covers roughly 670,000 distinct CDR3 sequences, with 10% to 15% appearing a single time and 0.79% taken by the ten largest. The chain couples TRBV12-3 or TRBV12-4 to TRBJ2-7; no clear D. This TCR was sampled from a girl aged 2-10 years with congenital amegakaryocytic thrombocytopenia, due to receive a stem cell transplant. The starting material was PBMCs, obtained before TCRalphabeta/CD19-depleted stem cell transplant. CDR3: CASSLARVLGEQYF. The CDR3 DNA sequence: TGTGCCAGCAGTCTGGCAAGGGTGCTGGGAGAGCAGTACTTC.